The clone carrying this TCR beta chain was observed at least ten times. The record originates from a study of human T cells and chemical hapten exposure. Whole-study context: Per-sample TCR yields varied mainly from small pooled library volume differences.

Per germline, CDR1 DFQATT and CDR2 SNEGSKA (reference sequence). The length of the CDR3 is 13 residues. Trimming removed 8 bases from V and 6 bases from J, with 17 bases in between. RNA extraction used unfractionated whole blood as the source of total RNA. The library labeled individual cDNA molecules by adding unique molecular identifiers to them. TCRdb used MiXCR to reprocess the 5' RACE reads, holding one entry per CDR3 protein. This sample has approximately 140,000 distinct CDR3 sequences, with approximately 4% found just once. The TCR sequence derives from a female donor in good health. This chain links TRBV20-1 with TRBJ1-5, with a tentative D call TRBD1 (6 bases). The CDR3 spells CSRGRGSSQPQHF. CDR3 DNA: TGCAGTCGGGGCAGGGGATCAAGTCAGCCCCAGCATTTT.